Presented here are 17 T cell receptor delta chains from one specimen sequenced in a study of gamma-delta chains in newborns, infants, children (dated by TCRdb to about 2019). These reads were obtained on an Illumina MiSeq. The public reads were reprocessed by TCRdb using CATT, and rows of matching DNA were later combined. Present in this sample are a few thousand delta-chain clones, 6.2% of which were seen just once. Of the sample, about 16% is held by the ten largest clones. The source material was blood. These receptors were taken from a child who was a newborn, infant or young child, either healthy, febrile or measles-vaccinated (not recorded which).

The V gene is given as TRDV2, and no J gene call is available; TRDD3 is the table's D call, not checked against the DNA. CDR3 length: 18 amino acids. Germline V gene data show CDR1 as GEAIGNYY and CDR2 as EKD. The CDR3 region is CACDTGGDTSWDTPQMFF. CDR3 bases: TGTGCCTGTGACACCGGCGGGGACACCTCCTGGGACACCCCACAAATGTTTTTC.

This chain joins TRDV2 and TRDJ3; TRDD3 matches 8 bases. No J segment appears in TCRdb, so it was assigned here by matching the sequence to germline. Germline V gene sequence: CDR1 GEAIGNYY, CDR2 EKD. The CDR3 consists of 20 residues. The ends lost 0 bases at V and 0 bases at J; junction bases unmatched: 9. The CDR3 DNA sequence: TGTGCCTGTGACACCGCTGGGGGAGAATCGGGCTCCTGGGACACCCGACAGATGTTTTTC. Its protein is CACDTAGGESGSWDTRQMFF.

In this sample, this clone turned up a few times. This could be a read error, since a much larger clone is one nucleotide away. Additional DNA sequences in this sample encode the identical CDR3. J is TRDJ3 and V is TRDV2, with 8 bases aligning to TRDD3. The V and J ends lost 0 bases and 0 bases, in that order; junction bases with no gene match: 6. The CDR3 totals 19 residues. Per the germline V gene, CDR1 is GEAIGNYY and CDR2 is EKD. The CDR3 bases are TGTGCCTGTGACACCGTACTGGGGGTCAGCTCCTGGGACACCCGACAGATGTTTTTC. Translation gives CACDTVLGVSSWDTRQMFF.

Notes on this clone: A far larger clone is off by one base, so a read error is likely. The chain is built from TRDV2 and TRDJ1; 7 bases agree with TRDD3. Germline V gene sequence: CDR1 GEAIGNYY, CDR2 EKD. CDR3 length equals 13 residues. CDR3 protein: CACGTWGTDKLIF. CDR3 DNA sequence: TGTGCCTGTGGCACCTGGGGGACCGATAAACTCATCTTT.

Only one count was recorded for this clone. This sequence joins TRDV2 and TRDJ3; 13 positions match TRDD3. The J gene comes from matching the DNA to germline here; TCRdb lacks it. The junction had 6 bases not matched to a gene; V was cut back by 2 bases and J by 0 bases. This CDR3 has 20 residues. CDR1 and CDR2 (germline): GEAIGNYY, EKD. CDR3 in amino acids: CACDKGLGDTGSWDTRQMFF. The CDR3 nucleotides read TGTGCCTGTGACAAAGGACTGGGGGATACGGGCTCCTGGGACACCCGACAGATGTTTTTC.

The J gene is given as TRDJ1, and the V gene is not called; the table's D call, TRDD3, has no DNA check behind it. CDR3 length: 20 amino acids. The CDR3 sequence: CALGERKAPWGTAYTDKLIF. The CDR3 nucleotides are TGTGCTCTTGGGGAACGGAAAGCTCCCTGGGGGACTGCGTACACCGATAAACTCATCTTT.

Only one count was recorded for this clone. Sequence at one end of the junction differs from germline and may be a read error. The V call is TRDV2, the J call TRDJ1, with 9 bases matching TRDD3. Matching the DNA to germline supplied the J gene, which TCRdb does not give. The CDR3 covers 14 residues. Germline CDR1 reads GEAIGNYY; CDR2 reads EKD. The CDR3, as DNA: TGTGCCGGTGACACACAGGGGGATACCAAAAAACTCATCTTT. It specifies CAGDTQGDTKKLIF.

This clone was seen a single time. The rearrangement links TRDV2 to TRDJ1; TRDD3 agrees at 8 bases. Because TCRdb records no J gene, it was assigned here through a match of the DNA to germline. J gave up 0 bases and V 1 base, and 18 bases lay outside the gene matches. Germline loops: CDR1 GEAIGNYY, CDR2 EKD. The CDR3 extends over 20 amino acids. The CDR3 reads CACDTGPWGIRKGHTDKLIF. Written as DNA, the CDR3 is TGTGCCTGTGACACGGGTCCTTGGGGGATCCGTAAAGGGCACACCGATAAACTCATCTTT.

The gene calls are TRDV2 and TRDJ3, with 8 bases aligning to TRDD3. This CDR3 has 18 residues. Trimming cost V 1 base and J 0 bases; bases outside gene matches: 4. The germline V gene has CDR1 GEAIGNYY and CDR2 EKD. The CDR3 spells CACDTGIRGSWDTRQMFF. In DNA, the CDR3 is TGTGCCTGTGACACTGGGATACGCGGCTCCTGGGACACCCGACAGATGTTTTTC.

In its sample, this clone ranks as medium-sized. A much larger clone lies a single base off, so this may be a read error. Other DNA sequences in this sample translate to the same CDR3. The chain couples TRDV2 to TRDJ3, with TRDD3 identical over 13 bases. The germline gives CDR1 GEAIGNYY, CDR2 EKD. The ends lost 0 bases at V and 4 bases at J; junction bases unmatched: 2. This CDR3 contains 18 residues. The CDR3 loop reads CACDTVLGDTWDTRQMFF. CDR3 in DNA: TGTGCCTGTGACACCGTACTGGGGGATACGTGGGACACCCGACAGATGTTTTTC.

Of note for this clone: A much bigger clone sits one base away, suggesting this may be a read error. Other DNA sequences in this sample translate to the same CDR3. This chain uses TRDV2 with TRDJ3; 9 bases are a match to TRDD3. Germline values: CDR1 GEAIGNYY, CDR2 EKD. The CDR3 runs to 18 residues. The V segment lost 2 bases and the J segment 0 bases; nucleotides outside the gene matches: 4. In DNA form, the CDR3 reads TGTGCCTGTGACAAGTACTGGGGGAGCTCCTGGGACACCCGACAGATGTTTTTC. It is translated as CACDKYWGSSWDTRQMFF.

The CDR3 DNA follows: TGTGCCTGTGACACCGTACTGGGGGATACGCCCAGCTCCTGGGACACCCGACAGATGTTTTTC. It yields the protein CACDTVLGDTPSSWDTRQMFF. The chain links TRDV2 to TRDJ3, with 13 bases that match TRDD3. This CDR3 contains 21 residues. From germline, CDR1 is GEAIGNYY and CDR2 EKD. V lost 0 bases, J lost 0 bases, and 7 bases stayed unmatched.

This clone was detected only a few times. The V and J genes are TRDV2 and TRDJ3; TRDD3 agrees at 8 bases. The V gene's germline CDR1 is GEAIGNYY and CDR2 EKD. This CDR3 is built from 20 residues. V dropped 0 bases and J dropped 0; count of bases not matched to a gene: 9. The CDR3, as DNA: TGTGCCTGTGACACCGTTCGGACTGGGGGTAGCTCCTGGGACACCCGACAGATGTTTTTC. It encodes CACDTVRTGGSSWDTRQMFF.

The chain uses TRDV3 and TRDJ2; 8 bases map to TRDD3. The CDR3 extends over 14 amino acids. V dropped 2 bases and J dropped 2; count of bases not matched to a gene: 4. Germline CDR1 TVYSNPD, CDR2 GDNSRS (reference sequence). CDR3 bases: TGTGCCTTTGAGGGGGGGATATTGACAGCACAACTCTTCTTT. Translation: CAFEGGILTAQLFF.

This clone was detected only a few times. The J gene is TRDJ2, the V gene TRDV1; 7 bases are a match to TRDD2. This CDR3 region has 16 residues. V was clipped by 2 bases and J by 11 bases; unmatched bases: 14. Looked up from germline, CDR1 is TSWWSYY and CDR2 is QGS. CDR3 nucleotide sequence: TGTGCTCTTGGGGAAGAGGCGGCCTTCCTGCACTTTCAACTCTTCTTT. Translating it yields CALGEEAAFLHFQLFF.

The table lists this clone with a few counts. A read error is possible here, since a much larger clone lies one base away. The genes are TRDV2 and TRDJ3; 12 bases are shared with TRDD3. The CDR3 is 19 residues long. Germline V gene data show CDR1 as GEAIGNYY and CDR2 as EKD. The CDR3 region is CACDTVLGDTSWDARQMFF. DNA of the CDR3: TGTGCCTGTGACACCGTACTGGGGGATACCTCCTGGGACGCCCGACAGATGTTTTTC.

Notes on this clone: A read error may be the cause here, since a much bigger clone is one base away. J is TRDJ3 and V is TRDV2, with 7 positions matching TRDD3. With 0 bases clipped from V and 0 bases from J, the junction kept 7 bases outside the gene matches. This CDR3 has 19 residues. Germline CDR1 GEAIGNYY, CDR2 EKD. Written as DNA, the CDR3 is TGTGCCTGTGACACCTGGGGGACCCTCAGCTCCTGGGACACCCGACAGATGTTTTTC. It codes for CACDTWGTLSSWDTRQMFF.